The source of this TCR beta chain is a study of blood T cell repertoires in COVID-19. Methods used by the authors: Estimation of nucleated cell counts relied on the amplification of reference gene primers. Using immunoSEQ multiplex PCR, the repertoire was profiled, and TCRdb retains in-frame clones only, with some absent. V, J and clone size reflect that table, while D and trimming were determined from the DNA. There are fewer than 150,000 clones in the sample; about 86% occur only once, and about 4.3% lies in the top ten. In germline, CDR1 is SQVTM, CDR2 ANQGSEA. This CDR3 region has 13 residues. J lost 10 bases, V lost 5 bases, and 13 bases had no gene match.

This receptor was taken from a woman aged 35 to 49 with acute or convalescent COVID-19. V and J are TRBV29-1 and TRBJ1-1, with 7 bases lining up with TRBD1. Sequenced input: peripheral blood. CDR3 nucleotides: TGCAGCGTTACCGACAGGGTACTGGTGGGAGCTTTCTTT. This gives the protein CSVTDRVLVGAFF. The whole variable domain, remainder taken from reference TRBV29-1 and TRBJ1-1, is SAVISQKPSRDICQRGTSLTIQCQVDSQVTMMFWYRQQPGQSLTLIATANQGSEATYESGFVIDKFPISRPNLTFSTLTVSNMSPEDSSIYLCSVTDRVLVGAFFGQGTRLTVV.